This T cell receptor (beta chain) was documented in a study of blood T cell repertoires in COVID-19. The germline gives CDR1 KGHDR, CDR2 SFDVKD. V shed 3 bases and J 3 bases; nucleotides not matched to a gene: 6. CDR3 length equals 15 residues. Original handling: Estimation of nucleated cell counts relied on the amplification of reference gene primers. The data were produced by immunoSEQ multiplex PCR, yet TCRdb's version contains in-frame clones alone and is incomplete. V and J calls and clone size come straight from that table; D and trimming were deduced from the DNA. The table has tens of thousands of clones, 82% seen once; the top ten hold roughly 22%.

This TCR was sampled from an older woman with acute or convalescent COVID-19. The sample taken for sequencing was peripheral blood. The chain is built from TRBV24-1 and TRBJ2-7; TRBD1 matches 8 bases. The CDR3 nucleotides are TGTGCCACCAGTGATCGGGGCAGGGGGCACTACGAGCAGTACTTC. Amino acid sequence: CATSDRGRGHYEQYF.